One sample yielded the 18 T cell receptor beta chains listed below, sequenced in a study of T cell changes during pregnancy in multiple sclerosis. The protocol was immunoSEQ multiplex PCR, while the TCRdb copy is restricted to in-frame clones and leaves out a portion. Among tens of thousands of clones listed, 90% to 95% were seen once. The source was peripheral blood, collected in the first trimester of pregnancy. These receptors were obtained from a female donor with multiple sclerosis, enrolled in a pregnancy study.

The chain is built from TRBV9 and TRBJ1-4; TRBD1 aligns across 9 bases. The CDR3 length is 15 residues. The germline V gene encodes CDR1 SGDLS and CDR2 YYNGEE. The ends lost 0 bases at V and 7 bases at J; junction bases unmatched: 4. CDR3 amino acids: CASSVGTGEGEKLFF. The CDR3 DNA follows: TGTGCCAGCAGCGTAGGGACAGGGGAGGGTGAAAAACTGTTTTTT.

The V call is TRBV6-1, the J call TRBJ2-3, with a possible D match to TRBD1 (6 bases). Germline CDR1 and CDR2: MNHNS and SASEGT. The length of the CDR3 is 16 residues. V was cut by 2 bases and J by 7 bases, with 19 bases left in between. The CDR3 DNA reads TGTGCCAGCAGTGAATTGGGTAAAGGACAGAACAATACGCAGTATTTT. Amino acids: CASSELGKGQNNTQYF.

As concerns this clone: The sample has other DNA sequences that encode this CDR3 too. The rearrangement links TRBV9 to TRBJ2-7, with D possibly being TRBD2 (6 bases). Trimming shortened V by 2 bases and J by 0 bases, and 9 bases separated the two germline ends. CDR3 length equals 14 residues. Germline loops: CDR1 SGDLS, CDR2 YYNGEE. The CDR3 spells CASSVGSSSYEQYF. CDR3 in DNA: TGTGCCAGCAGCGTCGGGAGCAGCTCCTACGAGCAGTACTTC.

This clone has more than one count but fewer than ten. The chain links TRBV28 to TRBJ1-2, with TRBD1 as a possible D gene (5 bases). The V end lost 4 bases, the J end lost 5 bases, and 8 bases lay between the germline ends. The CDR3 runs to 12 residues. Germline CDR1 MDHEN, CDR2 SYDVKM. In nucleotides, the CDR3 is TGTGCCAGCAGTTACAGGTTATATGGCTACACCTTC. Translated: CASSYRLYGYTF.

CDR3 in DNA: TGTGCCAGCAGCAACGGACTAGCGGGGTACCAAGAGACCCAGTACTTC. It encodes CASSNGLAGYQETQYF. This chain links TRBV9 with TRBJ2-5, with TRBD2 matching 12 bases. This CDR3 region has 16 residues. The germline V gene encodes CDR1 SGDLS and CDR2 YYNGEE. J lost 0 bases, V lost 4 bases, and 4 bases had no gene match.

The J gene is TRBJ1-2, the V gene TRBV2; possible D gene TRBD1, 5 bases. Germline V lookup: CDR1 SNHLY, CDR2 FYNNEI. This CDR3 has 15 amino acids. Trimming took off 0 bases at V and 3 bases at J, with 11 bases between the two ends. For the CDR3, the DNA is TGTGCCAGCAGTGAAGCGGCAGGGAGGGACTATGGCTACACCTTC. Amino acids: CASSEAAGRDYGYTF.

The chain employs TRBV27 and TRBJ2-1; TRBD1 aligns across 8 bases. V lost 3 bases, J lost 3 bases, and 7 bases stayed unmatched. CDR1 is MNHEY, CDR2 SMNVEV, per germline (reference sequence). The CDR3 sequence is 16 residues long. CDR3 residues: CASSFDDRGVYNEQFF. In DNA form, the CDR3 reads TGTGCCAGCAGTTTTGACGACAGGGGAGTCTACAATGAGCAGTTCTTC.

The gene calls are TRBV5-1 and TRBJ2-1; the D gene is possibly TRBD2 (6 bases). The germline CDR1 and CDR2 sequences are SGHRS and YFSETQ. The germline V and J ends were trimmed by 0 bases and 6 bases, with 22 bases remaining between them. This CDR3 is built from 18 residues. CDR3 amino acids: CASSLEPRGPAYSNEQFF. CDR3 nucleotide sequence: TGCGCCAGCAGCTTGGAGCCGCGGGGTCCCGCATACAGCAATGAGCAGTTCTTC.

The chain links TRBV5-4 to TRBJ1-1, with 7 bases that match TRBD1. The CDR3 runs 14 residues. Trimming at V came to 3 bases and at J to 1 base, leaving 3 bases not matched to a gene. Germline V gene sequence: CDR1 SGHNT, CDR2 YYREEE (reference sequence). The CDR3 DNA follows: TGTGCCAGCAGCTCCTGGGACAGGAACACTGAAGCTTTCTTT. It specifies CASSSWDRNTEAFF.

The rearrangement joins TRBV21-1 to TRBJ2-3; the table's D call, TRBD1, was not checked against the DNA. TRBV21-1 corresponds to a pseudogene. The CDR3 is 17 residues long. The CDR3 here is CASSKDKDAWTTDTQYF. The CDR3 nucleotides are TGTGCCAGCAGCAAAGACAAGGACGCCTGGACAACAGATACGCAGTATTTT.

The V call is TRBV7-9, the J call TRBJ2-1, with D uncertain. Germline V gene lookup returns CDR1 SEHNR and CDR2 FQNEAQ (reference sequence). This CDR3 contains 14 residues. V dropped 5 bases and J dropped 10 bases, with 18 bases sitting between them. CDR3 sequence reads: CASSTASRAYEQFF. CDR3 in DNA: TGTGCCAGCAGCACCGCGAGTAGAGCCTACGAGCAGTTCTTC.

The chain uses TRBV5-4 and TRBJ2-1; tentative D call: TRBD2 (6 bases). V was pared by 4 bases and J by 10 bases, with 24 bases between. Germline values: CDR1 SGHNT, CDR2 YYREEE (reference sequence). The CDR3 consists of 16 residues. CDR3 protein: CASSPGGAAGIREQFF. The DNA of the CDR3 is TGTGCCAGCAGCCCCGGCGGGGCGGCGGGTATTCGGGAGCAGTTCTTC.

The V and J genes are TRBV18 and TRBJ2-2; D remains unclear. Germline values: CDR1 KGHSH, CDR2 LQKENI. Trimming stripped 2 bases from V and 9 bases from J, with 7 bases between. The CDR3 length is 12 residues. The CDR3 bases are TGTGCCAGCTCACCAGCCGAGCGGGAGCTGTTTTTT. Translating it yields CASSPAERELFF.

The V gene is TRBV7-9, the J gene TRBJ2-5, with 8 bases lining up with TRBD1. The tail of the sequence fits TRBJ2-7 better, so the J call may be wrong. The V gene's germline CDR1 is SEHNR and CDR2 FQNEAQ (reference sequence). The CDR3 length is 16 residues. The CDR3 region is CASSSATSSGGHEQYF. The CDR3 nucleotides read TGTGCCAGCAGCTCGGCAACCTCGTCAGGGGGCCACGAGCAGTACTTC.

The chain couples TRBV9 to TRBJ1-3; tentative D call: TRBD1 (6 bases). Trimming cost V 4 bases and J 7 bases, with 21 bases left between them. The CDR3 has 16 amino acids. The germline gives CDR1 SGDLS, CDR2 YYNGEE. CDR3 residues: CASSMTGQNLRNTIYF. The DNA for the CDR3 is TGTGCCAGCAGCATGACAGGCCAGAACCTTAGGAACACCATATATTTT.

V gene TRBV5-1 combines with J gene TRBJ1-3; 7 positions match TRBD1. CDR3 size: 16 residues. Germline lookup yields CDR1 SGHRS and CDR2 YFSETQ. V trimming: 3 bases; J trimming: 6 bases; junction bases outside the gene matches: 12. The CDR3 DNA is TGCGCCAGCAGCTCCCCTAGGGGACAGCTTGAAAACACCATATATTTT. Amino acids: CASSSPRGQLENTIYF.

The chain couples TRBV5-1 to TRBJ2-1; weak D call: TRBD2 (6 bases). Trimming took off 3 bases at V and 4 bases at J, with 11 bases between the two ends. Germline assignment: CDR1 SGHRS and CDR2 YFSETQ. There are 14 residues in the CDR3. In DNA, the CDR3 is TGCGCCAGCAGCTCAGATGGGGGGTACAATGAGCAGTTCTTC. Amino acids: CASSSDGGYNEQFF. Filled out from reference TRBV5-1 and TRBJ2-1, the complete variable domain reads KAGVTQTPRYLIKTRGQQVTLSCSPISGHRSVSWYQQTPGQGLQFLFEYFSETQRNKGNFPGRFSGRQFSNSRSEMNVSTLELGDSALYLCASSSDGGYNEQFFGPGTRLTVL.

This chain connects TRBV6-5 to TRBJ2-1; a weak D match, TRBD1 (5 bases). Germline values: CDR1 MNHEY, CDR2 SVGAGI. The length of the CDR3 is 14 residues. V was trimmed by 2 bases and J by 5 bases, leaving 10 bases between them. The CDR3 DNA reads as TGTGCCAGCAGTTACGGGCAGGGCGACAATGAGCAGTTCTTC. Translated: CASSYGQGDNEQFF.